This T cell receptor beta chain was captured by sequencing in a study of PD-L1 blockade in urothelial cancer. Synthetically made TCR analog templates were put into each PCR as spikes. Only in-frame clones appear in the TCRdb table, and some are missing; sequencing was by immunoSEQ multiplex PCR. Of about 120,000 clones listed, more than 70% are singletons. Sample time point: peripheral blood 6 weeks after treatment start. Pretreatment sampling and on-treatment sampling together yielded between 1 and 8 samples for each patient. The germline V gene encodes CDR1 SEHNR and CDR2 FQNEAQ (reference sequence). V lost 1 base and J lost 10; bases outside the gene matches: 7. This CDR3 is built from 15 residues.

The V and J genes are TRBV7-9 and TRBJ1-6, with 7 bases matching TRBD1. This receptor was taken from a man in his forties or fifties with urothelial cancer. The sample here was PBMCs, taken around atezolizumab (anti-PD-L1) treatment. CDR3 DNA: TGTGCCAGCAGCTTAGGGACAGGATCGAACTCACCCCTCCACTTT. Translating it yields CASSLGTGSNSPLHF.